This T cell receptor beta chain stems from a study of T-cell memory formation after mild COVID-19. Study context: Most TCR clusters belonged to a single donor.

TCRdb reanalysed the 5' RACE reads using MiXCR and keeps one entry per CDR3 protein. The data contain about 160,000 distinct CDR3 sequences, roughly a third of them singletons. V lost 6 bases and J lost 0, with 16 bases in between. Germline CDR1 is SGHKS and CDR2 is YYEKEE (reference sequence). This CDR3 has 16 amino acids. Whole-study results and caveats: Day 37-peaking second-wave clones had unconfirmed SARS-CoV-2 specificity. Some SARS-CoV-2-responding clones were already detected in memory before infection. Contracting clones, day 15 to 85, had balanced CD4/CD8, and later expanders favored CD4+.

This clonotype has a handful of counts. Its antigen is as yet unknown. This clonotype originated in an adult woman who had mild COVID-19 (a few samples of this study predate the infection). Cell type and time point are not known. The material sequenced was PBMCs or a T cell subset sorted from them (not recorded which). V usage is TRBV5-5 and J usage is TRBJ2-4, with D perhaps TRBD1 (5 bases). The CDR3 reads CASTPVAGLAKNIQYF. CDR3 in DNA: TGTGCCAGCACTCCGGTAGCAGGGCTAGCCAAAAACATTCAGTACTTC.